This T cell receptor (beta chain) was identified during a study of blood T cell repertoires in COVID-19. Across the study: Acute and convalescent COVID-19 specimens originated in the United States, Italy and Spain.

Only one count was recorded for this clone. V dropped 5 bases and J dropped 0 bases, with 7 bases sitting between them. Germline assignment: CDR1 KGHSH and CDR2 LQKENI. The CDR3 has 13 amino acids. Study processing details: Amplification of reference gene primers provided the estimated nucleated cell counts. Libraries were prepared by immunoSEQ multiplex PCR; TCRdb keeps only in-frame clonotypes and omits some of them. The DNA gave D and trimming, while V, J and clone size come from that table. The sample holds approximately 250,000 clones, 65% to 85% seen once. The receptor's source is a woman aged 40 to 49 who had recovered from COVID-19. Sequences were obtained from peripheral blood. V and J are TRBV18 and TRBJ1-1; D is unresolved. For the CDR3, the DNA is TGTGCCAGCTCAAAAGACATGAACACTGAAGCTTTCTTT. Translating gives CASSKDMNTEAFF. The full variable domain, rest sourced from reference TRBV18 and TRBJ1-1, is NAGVMQNPRHLVRRRGQEARLRCSPMKGHSHVYWYRQLPEEGLKFMVYLQKENIIDESGMPKERFSAEFPKEGPSILRIQQVVRGDSAAYFCASSKDMNTEAFFGQGTRLTVV.